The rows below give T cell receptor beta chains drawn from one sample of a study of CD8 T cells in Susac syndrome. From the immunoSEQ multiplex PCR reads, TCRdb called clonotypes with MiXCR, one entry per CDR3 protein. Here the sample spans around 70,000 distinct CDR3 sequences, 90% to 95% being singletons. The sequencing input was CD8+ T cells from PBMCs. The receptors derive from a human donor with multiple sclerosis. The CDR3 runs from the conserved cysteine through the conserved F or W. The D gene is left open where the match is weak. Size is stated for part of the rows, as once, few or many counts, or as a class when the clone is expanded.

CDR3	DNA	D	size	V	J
CASSLGWKPLITEAFF	TGTGCCAGCAGCTTAGGCTGGAAACCCCTGATCACTGAAGCTTTCTTT	-	-	TRBV7-9	TRBJ1-1
CASRDVPYEQYF	TGTGCCAGCAGGGATGTCCCCTACGAGCAGTACTTC	-	-	TRBV12-3/TRBV12-4	TRBJ2-7
CSARWKDRQGELFF	TGCAGTGCTAGATGGAAGGACAGGCAAGGGGAGCTGTTTTTT	TRBD1	-	TRBV20-1	TRBJ2-2
CASSLGQAGGQPQHF	TGCGCCAGCAGTTTGGGACAGGCCGGGGGGCAGCCCCAGCATTTT	TRBD1	-	TRBV5-1	TRBJ1-5
CSVDGTSGRKGSYNEQFF	TGCAGCGTTGACGGGACTAGCGGGAGGAAGGGCTCCTACAATGAGCAGTTCTTC	TRBD2	-	TRBV29-1	TRBJ2-1
CATSRDLSSYEQYF	TGTGCCACCAGCAGAGATCTGAGCTCCTACGAGCAGTACTTC	-	-	TRBV15	TRBJ2-7
CASRVAGYTDTQYF	TGTGCCAGCAGGGTAGCGGGGTACACAGATACGCAGTATTTT	TRBD2	-	TRBV11-2	TRBJ2-3
CATREGQETQYF	TGTGCCACCAGGGAGGGCCAAGAGACCCAGTACTTC	-	-	TRBV15	TRBJ2-5
CASLFFPDTQYF	TGTGCCAGCTTATTCTTCCCAGATACGCAGTATTTT	-	-	TRBV7-9	TRBJ2-3
CAWSAALVSTDTQYF	TGTGCCTGGAGTGCGGCCCTTGTTAGCACAGATACGCAGTATTTT	-	-	TRBV30	TRBJ2-3
CATSAVVTGFGEQFF	TGTGCCACCAGCGCAGTCGTAACAGGTTTTGGTGAGCAGTTCTTC	-	-	TRBV15	TRBJ2-1
CASSQLGPGGYTF	TGCGCCAGCAGCCAGTTAGGGCCCGGTGGCTACACCTTC	-	-	TRBV4-3	TRBJ1-2
CATSDYKRGGNTQYF	TGTGCCACCAGTGATTATAAGCGGGGGGGCAATACGCAGTATTTT	TRBD2	few	TRBV24-1	TRBJ2-3
CSARGKGEPTGAQYF	TGCAGTGCTAGAGGAAAAGGAGAACCAACGGGGGCCCAGTACTTC	-	-	TRBV20-1	TRBJ2-5
CASSAIGGLGNEQFF	TGTGCCAGCAGTGCGATCGGGGGGCTGGGCAATGAGCAGTTCTTC	-	-	TRBV28	TRBJ2-1
CATSEDRVGAQYF	TGTGCCACCAGTGAAGACAGGGTAGGTGCGCAGTACTTC	TRBD1	-	TRBV24-1	TRBJ2-7
CASSPTTGGDWETQYF	TGTGCCAGCAGCCCAACGACAGGGGGCGACTGGGAGACCCAGTACTTC	TRBD1	-	TRBV28	TRBJ2-5
CATSDLTEGNEQFF	TGTGCCACCAGTGATTTGACGGAGGGCAATGAGCAGTTCTTC	-	-	TRBV24-1	TRBJ2-1
CASHRLPPMNTEAFF	TGTGCCAGCCACAGACTTCCACCCATGAACACTGAAGCTTTCTTT	-	-	TRBV7-2	TRBJ1-1
CASSLLPTGAGNTIYF	TGTGCCAGCAGTCTCCTCCCAACAGGGGCTGGAAACACCATATATTTT	TRBD1	-	TRBV27	TRBJ1-3
CASSLEPTSTDTQYF	TGTGCCAGCAGCTTGGAACCAACTAGCACAGATACGCAGTATTTT	-	-	TRBV7-8	TRBJ2-3
CASRADRGRDAAQHEAFF	TGTGCCAGCAGGGCGGACAGGGGACGGGATGCCGCGCAGCATGAAGCTTTCTTT	TRBD1	once	TRBV2	TRBJ1-1
CASSLSRGSYEQYF	TGTGCCAGCAGTTTATCAAGGGGGTCCTACGAGCAGTACTTC	-	-	TRBV27	TRBJ2-7
CSARVSSGDTGRAPETQYF	TGCAGTGCTAGAGTATCATCAGGGGACACCGGGAGGGCCCCGGAGACCCAGTACTTC	TRBD2	-	TRBV20-1	TRBJ2-5
CASSFTPDSPLHF	TGTGCCAGCAGTTTTACCCCCGATTCACCCCTCCACTTT	-	-	TRBV27	TRBJ1-6
CASSHGLGSEQFF	TGCGCCAGCAGCCATGGACTAGGTTCTGAGCAGTTCTTC	TRBD2	few	TRBV4-1	TRBJ2-1
CASSLTSGDSNQPQHF	TGTGCCAGCAGCTTAACCTCGGGAGATAGCAATCAGCCCCAGCATTTT	-	-	TRBV11-1	TRBJ1-5
CSVEDQTGQSNGYTF	TGCAGCGTTGAAGACCAAACTGGACAGAGTAATGGCTACACCTTC	-	-	TRBV29-1	TRBJ1-2